This is a list of T cell receptor beta chains from one sample in a study of beta chain features in type 1 diabetes. TCRdb keeps only in-frame clones here, not all; method: immunoSEQ multiplex PCR. Here the sample spans approximately 360,000 clones, roughly 12% being singletons. The sequenced sample consisted of naive CD4+ T cells from blood. The receptors stem from a woman between 18 and 29 years old with type 1 diabetes. Both conserved end residues are part of each CDR3. D genes are given only for firm matches. Expanded clones get a size class; other rows say once, few or many, or leave the size out.

abundance	d_gene	v_gene	len	j_gene	CDR3nt	CDR3aa
few	NA	TRBV5-6	14	TRBJ1-3	TGTGCCAGCAGCTTGGAGGGGCCTGGAAACACCATATATTTT	CASSLEGPGNTIYF
NA	NA	TRBV6-6	13	TRBJ1-5	TGTGCCAGCAGTGGGACACTAAATCAGCCCCAGCATTTT	CASSGTLNQPQHF
few	NA	TRBV5-1	16	TRBJ2-1	TGCGCCAGCAGCTTGGATGGAGGGGGCGCCTTAAATGAGCAGTTCTTC	CASSLDGGGALNEQFF
NA	NA	TRBV5-4	17	TRBJ1-6	TGTGCCAGCAGCTTGGTTTCAATTCGGGGAAGTTTGTCACCCCTCCACTTT	CASSLVSIRGSLSPLHF
NA	NA	TRBV28	14	TRBJ2-5	TGTGCCAGCAGTTCCCCGGGTGGCGTAGAGACCCAGTACTTC	CASSSPGGVETQYF
few	NA	TRBV27	15	TRBJ1-5	TGTGCCAGCAGTTTATCCAAGCATAGCAATCAGCCCCAGCATTTT	CASSLSKHSNQPQHF
NA	TRBD1	TRBV29-1	19	TRBJ2-4	TGCAGCGTTCTGTCGGGACAGGGGGCCTTCGGGCTAGCCAAAAACATTCAGTACTTC	CSVLSGQGAFGLAKNIQYF
NA	NA	TRBV7-9	12	TRBJ2-5	TGTGCCAGCAGCTTAGCCCCCGGGACCCAGTACTTC	CASSLAPGTQYF
few	TRBD1	TRBV7-2	14	TRBJ1-2	TGTGCCAGCAGCGTCTCTCGAGGGGGCACAGGCTACACCTTC	CASSVSRGGTGYTF
NA	TRBD1	TRBV25-1	15	TRBJ1-5	TGTGCCAGCACTCGACAGGGAGGAGGTGATCAGCCCCAGCATTTT	CASTRQGGGDQPQHF
NA	NA	TRBV6-5	15	TRBJ2-7	TGTGCCAGCAGTTACTCTAGCTTGAGCTCCTACGAGCAGTACTTC	CASSYSSLSSYEQYF
NA	NA	TRBV7-8	15	TRBJ2-1	TGTGCCAGCAGCCTAGGTCGACTGAGGGGGAATGAGCAGTTCTTC	CASSLGRLRGNEQFF
few	TRBD1	TRBV5-1	17	TRBJ2-3	TGCGCCAGCAGCTTGGCTGGGACAGGGGACCCGCTGAATACGCAGTATTTT	CASSLAGTGDPLNTQYF
few	TRBD2	TRBV10-3	20	TRBJ2-7	TGTGCCATCAGTGAGGACATGGGACTAGCGGGAGGGCCTGGGATACACGAGCAGTACTTC	CAISEDMGLAGGPGIHEQYF
few	TRBD2	TRBV19	15	TRBJ2-7	TGTGCCAGTACCCCGACTAGCGGGGGTCCCTACGAGCAGTACTTC	CASTPTSGGPYEQYF
few	TRBD1	TRBV10-3	14	TRBJ1-6	TGTGCCATCAGAGGAGGGACAGAGAATTCACCCCTCCACTTT	CAIRGGTENSPLHF
NA	TRBD2	TRBV30	15	TRBJ2-1	TGTGCCTGGAGTGTAGGTCTAGCGGGAGCCAATGAGCAGTTCTTC	CAWSVGLAGANEQFF
NA	NA	TRBV2	13	TRBJ2-7	TGTGCCAGACCCCAAGACAGCCCCTACGAGCAGTACTTC	CARPQDSPYEQYF
few	TRBD2	TRBV29-1	17	TRBJ2-7	TGCAGCGTTGAAGTTGGGGGCGTGGGACTAGCGGGAGCCGAGCAGTACTTC	CSVEVGGVGLAGAEQYF
NA	NA	TRBV5-1	13	TRBJ2-2	TGCGCCAGCAAGGAGGGAAACACCGGGGAGCTGTTTTTT	CASKEGNTGELFF
NA	TRBD1	TRBV4-1	17	TRBJ1-1	TGCGCCAGCAGCCAAGATCTGAGGACAGGGGGTAACACTGAAGCTTTCTTT	CASSQDLRTGGNTEAFF
few	NA	TRBV6-5	15	TRBJ2-7	TGTGCCAGCAGTTACTCGATAGGGAGTCCCTACGAGCAGTACTTC	CASSYSIGSPYEQYF
few	TRBD1	TRBV19	16	TRBJ2-3	TGTGCCAGTAGCACGACAGGGTTCGTAGGCACAGATACGCAGTATTTT	CASSTTGFVGTDTQYF
few	NA	TRBV9	12	TRBJ2-3	TGTGCCAGCAGCATCCACACAGATACGCAGTATTTT	CASSIHTDTQYF
NA	NA	TRBV30	14	TRBJ2-6	TGTGCCTGGAGTCTCGGGTCTGGGGCCAACGTCCTGACTTTC	CAWSLGSGANVLTF
few	NA	TRBV15	14	TRBJ2-7	TGTGCCACCAGCAGAGAACAAGTTGCCAGGGAGCAGTACTTC	CATSREQVAREQYF
few	NA	TRBV10-3	11	TRBJ1-2	TGTGCCATCAGTGCGACATCTGGCTACACCTTC	CAISATSGYTF
few	NA	TRBV28	11	TRBJ2-3	TGTGCCAGCAGCATCACAGATACGCAGTATTTT	CASSITDTQYF
NA	NA	TRBV12-5	13	TRBJ2-7	TGTGCTTCCATGGGGGGACCCCCCTACGAGCAGTACTTC	CASMGGPPYEQYF
few	NA	TRBV7-7	14	TRBJ2-5	TGTGCTAGCAGCGAAGGGGCCCCTGGGGAGACCCAGTACTTC	CASSEGAPGETQYF
few	TRBD2	TRBV19	15	TRBJ2-1	TGTGCCAGTAGTAAGGGACTAGCGGGACGGTATGAGCAGTTCTTC	CASSKGLAGRYEQFF
NA	NA	TRBV28	12	TRBJ2-5	TGTGCCAGCAGTTCAGGGAAAGAGACCCAGTACTTC	CASSSGKETQYF
few	TRBD1	TRBV19	13	TRBJ1-5	TGTGCCAGTACGGGACAGTACAATCAGCCCCAGCATTTT	CASTGQYNQPQHF
NA	TRBD1	TRBV9	16	TRBJ2-2	TGTGCCAGCAGCACCCGACAGGGAACGAGCACCGGGGAGCTGTTTTTT	CASSTRQGTSTGELFF
few	NA	TRBV7-2	17	TRBJ1-2	TGTGCCAGCAGCCAAAAAGGGGCAGGGGAGATCGGGTATGGCTACACCTTC	CASSQKGAGEIGYGYTF
NA	NA	TRBV28	14	TRBJ2-3	TGTGCCAGCTATAGGGGACTTACCACAGATACGCAGTATTTT	CASYRGLTTDTQYF
NA	NA	TRBV30	12	TRBJ1-1	TGTGCCTGGTATAGGGGTTGGACTGAAGCTTTCTTT	CAWYRGWTEAFF
few	TRBD2	TRBV28	16	TRBJ2-1	TGTGCCAGCAGTTTGACCGGGACTAGCGGATACAATGAGCAGTTCTTC	CASSLTGTSGYNEQFF
few	NA	TRBV21-1	14	TRBJ1-1	TGTGCCAGCAGCAAAGGAGCCTCGAACACTGAAGCTTTCTTT	CASSKGASNTEAFF
few	TRBD1	TRBV5-1	16	TRBJ1-2	TGCGCCAGCAGCTTCGGACAGGTCGAGATGCGATTGGGCTACACCTTC	CASSFGQVEMRLGYTF
NA	NA	TRBV28	14	TRBJ2-1	TGTGCCAGCCAGACCAACCGGGACTTCAATGAGCAGTTCTTC	CASQTNRDFNEQFF
NA	NA	TRBV15	13	TRBJ1-2	TGTGCCACCAGCAGAGGGACACCTTATGGCTACACCTTC	CATSRGTPYGYTF
NA	TRBD2	TRBV9	16	TRBJ2-1	TGTGCCAGCAGCGTAGACAGCGGGGTCATCTACAATGAGCAGTTCTTC	CASSVDSGVIYNEQFF
NA	NA	TRBV28	12	TRBJ2-7	TGTGCCAGCAGTTTCTTCCCCTACGAGCAGTACTTC	CASSFFPYEQYF
NA	TRBD1	TRBV11-3	14	TRBJ2-5	TGTGCCAGCAGTTTAGGACAGGGGAAAGAGACCCAGTACTTC	CASSLGQGKETQYF
few	NA	TRBV18	15	TRBJ1-1	TGTGCCAGCTCACCTCGCGGGACGGTGAACACTGAAGCTTTCTTT	CASSPRGTVNTEAFF
NA	NA	TRBV5-4	12	TRBJ2-7	TGTGCCAGCAGCTTGACCGGGTACGAGCAGTACTTC	CASSLTGYEQYF
few	NA	TRBV19	15	TRBJ2-7	TGTGCCAGTAGAAAAAGGACAGAAATTCCCTACGAGCAGTACTTC	CASRKRTEIPYEQYF